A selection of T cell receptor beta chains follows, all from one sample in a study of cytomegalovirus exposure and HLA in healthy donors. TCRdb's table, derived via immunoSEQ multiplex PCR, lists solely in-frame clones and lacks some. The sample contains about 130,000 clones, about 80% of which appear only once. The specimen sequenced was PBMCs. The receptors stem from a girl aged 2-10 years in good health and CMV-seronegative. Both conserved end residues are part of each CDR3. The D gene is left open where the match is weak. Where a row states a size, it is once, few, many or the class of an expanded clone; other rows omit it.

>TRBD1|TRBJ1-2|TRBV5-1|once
TGCGCCAGCAGTGGGACAGGGAACTATGGCTACACCTTC
CASSGTGNYGYTF
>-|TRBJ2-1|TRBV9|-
TGTGCCAGCAGCGCGACAGGATATGAGCAGTTCTTC
CASSATGYEQFF
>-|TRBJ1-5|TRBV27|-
TGTGCCAGCAGTCCCCGGGGGGGAAATCAGCCCCAGCATTTT
CASSPRGGNQPQHF
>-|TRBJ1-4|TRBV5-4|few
TGTGCCAGCAGCTTGGGACCGGGGGAAAAACTGTTTTTT
CASSLGPGEKLFF
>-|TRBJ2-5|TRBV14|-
TGTGCCAGCAGCCACCAGATCCAAGAGACCCAGTACTTC
CASSHQIQETQYF
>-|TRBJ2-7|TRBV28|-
TGTGCCAGCAGACTAACAGGGCCCTACGAGCAGTACTTC
CASRLTGPYEQYF
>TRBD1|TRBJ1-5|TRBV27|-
TGTGCCAGCAGTCCCGACAGGGGCAATCAGCCCCAGCATTTT
CASSPDRGNQPQHF
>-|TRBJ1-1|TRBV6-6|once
TGTGCCAGCAGGAAACTCGGGGGGAACACTGAAGCTTTCTTT
CASRKLGGNTEAFF
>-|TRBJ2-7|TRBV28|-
TGTGCCAGCAGTTTAGGGGCCAGGGGCTACGAGCAGTACTTC
CASSLGARGYEQYF
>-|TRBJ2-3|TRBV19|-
TGTGCCAGCCAACGGAAACTACACAGCACAGATACGCAGTATTTT
CASQRKLHSTDTQYF
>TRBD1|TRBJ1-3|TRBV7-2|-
TGTGCCAGCAGCTTGGGACAGGGTGGAAACACCATATATTTT
CASSLGQGGNTIYF
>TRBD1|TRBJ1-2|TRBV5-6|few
TGTGCCAGCAGCCTCCAGGGGGCGAATCCATATGGCTACACCTTC
CASSLQGANPYGYTF
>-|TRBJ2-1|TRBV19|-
TGTGCCAGTAGTATAGTGCCGAGACGAGGAGAAAATGAGCAGTTCTTC
CASSIVPRRGENEQFF
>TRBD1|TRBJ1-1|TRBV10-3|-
TGTGCCATCAGTTGGACAGGGAACACTGAAGCTTTCTTT
CAISWTGNTEAFF
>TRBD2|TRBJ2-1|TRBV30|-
TGTGCCTGGAGTGGGCTAGCGGGAAATGAGCAGTTCTTC
CAWSGLAGNEQFF
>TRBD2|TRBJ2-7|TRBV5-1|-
TGCGCCAGCAGTTTGCCTAGCGGGGGGATAAGCTACGAGCAGTACTTC
CASSLPSGGISYEQYF
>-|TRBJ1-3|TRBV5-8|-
TGTGCCAGCAGCGGACACCGCCTCTCTGGAAACACCATATATTTT
CASSGHRLSGNTIYF
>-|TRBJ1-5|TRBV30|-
TGTGCCTGGAGTGTAAGTAGGGGCGCGAGCAATCAGCCCCAGCATTTT
CAWSVSRGASNQPQHF
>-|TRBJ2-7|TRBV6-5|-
TGTGCCAGCAGTTACTCGGGGCAGGGAAACGAGCAGTACTTC
CASSYSGQGNEQYF
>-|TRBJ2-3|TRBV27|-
TGTGCCAGCAGTTATACTAGGGGGGATACGCAGTATTTT
CASSYTRGDTQYF
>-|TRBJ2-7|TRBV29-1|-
TGCAGCGTTGAAGATCAGTTGGGGGGGGCGCGTCCCTACGAGCAGTACTTC
CSVEDQLGGARPYEQYF
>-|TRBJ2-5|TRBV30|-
TGTGCCTGGAGTCGGGGTGGAGAGACCCAGTACTTC
CAWSRGGETQYF
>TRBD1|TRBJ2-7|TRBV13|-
TGTGCCAGCAGCCCCGGGACAGGGGCCCCCCCGCAGTACTTC
CASSPGTGAPPQYF
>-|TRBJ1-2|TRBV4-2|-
TGTGCCAGCAGCCAAGATCTGAATCCCGGGGTTGGCTACACCTTC
CASSQDLNPGVGYTF
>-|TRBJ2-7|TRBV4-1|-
TGCGCCAGCAGCCAAGATTACGGGGAGCAGTACTTC
CASSQDYGEQYF
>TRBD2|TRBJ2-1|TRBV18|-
TGTGCCAGCTCACCACCGTCAGGGCTAGCGGGGACCAATGAGCAGTTCTTC
CASSPPSGLAGTNEQFF
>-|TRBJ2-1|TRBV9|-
TGTGCCAGCAGCGTAACCAGTCTCTACAATGAGCAGTTCTTC
CASSVTSLYNEQFF
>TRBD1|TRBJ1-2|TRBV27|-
TGTGCCAGCAGTTCAAACATTCGGACAGGGGGAGGTAACTATGGCTACACCTTC
CASSSNIRTGGGNYGYTF
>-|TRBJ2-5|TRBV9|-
TGTGCCAGCAGCGCCGTAGAGTCTGGGACCCAGTACTTC
CASSAVESGTQYF
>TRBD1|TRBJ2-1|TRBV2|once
TGTGCCAGCTCATGGGACAGGGGGCGAAATGAGCAGTTCTTC
CASSWDRGRNEQFF
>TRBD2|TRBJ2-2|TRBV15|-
TGTGCCACCCGGGGGGGTTTAAGCGGGGAGCTGTTTTTT
CATRGGLSGELFF
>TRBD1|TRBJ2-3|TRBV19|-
TGTGCCAGTAGTTTAGGACAGGGAGTAACAGATACGCAGTATTTT
CASSLGQGVTDTQYF
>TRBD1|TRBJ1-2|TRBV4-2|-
TGTGCCAGCAGCCAGGGGACAGGTTCAGGCAACTATGGCTACACCTTC
CASSQGTGSGNYGYTF
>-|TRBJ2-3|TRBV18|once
TGTGCCAGCTCACCGGGGGCTAGGACAGATACGCAGTATTTT
CASSPGARTDTQYF
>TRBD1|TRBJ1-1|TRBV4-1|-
TGCGCCAGCAGCCAACAAACAGGGGGAGGCACTGAAGCTTTCTTT
CASSQQTGGGTEAFF
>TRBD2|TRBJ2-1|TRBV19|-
TGTGCCAGTCGACTAGCGGGAGGGAATGAGCAGTTCTTC
CASRLAGGNEQFF
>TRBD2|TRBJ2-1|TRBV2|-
TGTGCCAGCAGTGATAAGGGCGGGAGGCGGGGGAATGAGCAGTTCTTC
CASSDKGGRRGNEQFF
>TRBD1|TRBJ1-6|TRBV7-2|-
TGTGCCAGCAGCTTGGACAGGTTGAATTCACCCCTCCACTTT
CASSLDRLNSPLHF
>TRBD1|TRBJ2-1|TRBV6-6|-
TGTGCCAGCAGTTACCCTCAGGGGGATGAGCAGTTCTTC
CASSYPQGDEQFF
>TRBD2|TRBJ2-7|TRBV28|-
TGTGCCAGCAGACCTACTAGCGGGAGTTTCCACGAGCAGTACTTC
CASRPTSGSFHEQYF
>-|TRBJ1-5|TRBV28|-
TGTGCCAGCAGTTCTGCCCTAAGGAGAGTCCAGCCCCAGCATTTT
CASSSALRRVQPQHF
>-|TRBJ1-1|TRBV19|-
TGTGCCAGTATAATGGGGCCATGGGGGAACACTGAAGCTTTCTTT
CASIMGPWGNTEAFF
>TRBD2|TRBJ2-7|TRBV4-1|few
TGCGCCAGCAGCCAAGGTCCTAGCGGGTCCTACGAGCAGTACTTC
CASSQGPSGSYEQYF
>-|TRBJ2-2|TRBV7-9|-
TGTGCCAGCAGCGCCCCAGACAGCGGGGAGCTGTTTTTT
CASSAPDSGELFF
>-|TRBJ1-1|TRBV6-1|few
TGTGCCATCAGCGGGAACACTGAAGCTTTCTTT
CAISGNTEAFF
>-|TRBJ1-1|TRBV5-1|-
TGCGCCAGCAGCTCGTACGCAGTCGGGGGCACTGAAGCTTTCTTT
CASSSYAVGGTEAFF
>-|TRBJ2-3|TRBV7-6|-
TGTGCCAGCAGCTTAAGGGGAATTGCAGATACGCAGTATTTT
CASSLRGIADTQYF
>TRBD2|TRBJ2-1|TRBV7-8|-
TGTGCCAGCAGCCCTAGCGGGGGGTTCTACAATGAGCAGTTCTTC
CASSPSGGFYNEQFF
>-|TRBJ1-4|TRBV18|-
TGTGCCAGCTCCCCCCTAGGGGCAAATGAAAAACTGTTTTTT
CASSPLGANEKLFF